The 5 T cell receptor beta chains listed next were all sequenced from one sample in a study of cytotoxic CD8 clonotypes in ibrutinib-treated CLL. This table comes from immunoSEQ multiplex PCR, and its TCRdb copy is limited to in-frame clones, with some not included. Of around 30,000 clones listed, approximately 57% were seen once; the top ten hold about 4.8%. The material was PBMCs, obtained before ibrutinib treatment. The receptors stem from a human donor with chronic lymphocytic leukemia.

As for this clone: A read error may account for a junction end that differs from germline. The V and J genes are TRBV29-1 and TRBJ1-2; 8 nucleotides agree with TRBD1. This CDR3 spans 13 amino acids. In germline, CDR1 is SQVTM, CDR2 ANQGSEA. The CDR3 sequence is CSFERAGGIGYTF. The CDR3 DNA reads as TGCAGCTTTGAGAGGGCAGGGGGCATTGGCTACACCTTC.

This clone was observed a handful of times. The rearrangement joins TRBV6-6 to TRBJ1-5; no reliable D call. The CDR3 loop spans 14 amino acids. The germline V and J ends were trimmed by 4 bases and 15 bases, with 22 bases remaining between them. Germline V gives CDR1 MNHNY, CDR2 SVGAGI (reference sequence). Written as DNA, the CDR3 is TGTGCCAGCAGTTCCACTGATGTCTTCCACATTGGGCATTTT. Translating gives CASSSTDVFHIGHF.

J is TRBJ2-3 and V is TRBV5-1; TRBD1 matches 7 bases. The V segment lost 10 bases and the J segment 4 bases; nucleotides outside the gene matches: 6. The length of the CDR3 is 12 residues. Germline assignment: CDR1 SGHRS and CDR2 YFSETQ. The CDR3 loop is CAGDRVPDTQYF. CDR3 DNA: TGCGCCGGAGACAGGGTGCCAGATACGCAGTATTTT.

This clone came up a few times. This rearrangement joins TRBV19 to TRBJ2-1; 8 positions match TRBD1. The CDR3 extends over 14 amino acids. The germline V gene encodes CDR1 LNHDA and CDR2 SQIVND (reference sequence). The trim removed 6 bases at V and 8 bases at J, leaving 9 bases unmatched. The CDR3 DNA reads TGTGCCAGTAGCCGGACAGGGAATGGCTATGAGCAGTTCTTC. Translating it yields CASSRTGNGYEQFF.

The chain couples TRBV2 to TRBJ2-1; 11 bases are shared with TRBD2. The CDR3 loop spans 17 amino acids. Trimming at V came to 1 base and at J to 5 bases, leaving 7 bases not matched to a gene. CDR1 is SNHLY, CDR2 FYNNEI, per germline. This chain's CDR3 is CASSEVAGGERDNEQFF. The DNA for the CDR3 is TGTGCCAGCAGTGAAGTAGCGGGAGGGGAGAGGGACAATGAGCAGTTCTTC.